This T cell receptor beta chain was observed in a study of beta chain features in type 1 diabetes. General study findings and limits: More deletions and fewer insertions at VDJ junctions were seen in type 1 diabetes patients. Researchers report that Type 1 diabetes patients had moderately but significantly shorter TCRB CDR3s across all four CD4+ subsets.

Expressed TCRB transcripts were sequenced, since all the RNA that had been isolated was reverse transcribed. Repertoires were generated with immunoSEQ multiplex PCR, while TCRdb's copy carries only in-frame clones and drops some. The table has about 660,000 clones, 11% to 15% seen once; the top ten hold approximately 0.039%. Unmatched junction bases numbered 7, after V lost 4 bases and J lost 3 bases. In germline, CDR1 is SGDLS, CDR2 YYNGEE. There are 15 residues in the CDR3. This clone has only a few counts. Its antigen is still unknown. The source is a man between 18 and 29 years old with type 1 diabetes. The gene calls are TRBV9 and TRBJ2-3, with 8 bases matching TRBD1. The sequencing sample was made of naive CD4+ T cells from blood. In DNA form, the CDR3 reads TGTGCCAGCAGCCAAACGGGACAGGCGACAGATACGCAGTATTTT. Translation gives CASSQTGQATDTQYF.